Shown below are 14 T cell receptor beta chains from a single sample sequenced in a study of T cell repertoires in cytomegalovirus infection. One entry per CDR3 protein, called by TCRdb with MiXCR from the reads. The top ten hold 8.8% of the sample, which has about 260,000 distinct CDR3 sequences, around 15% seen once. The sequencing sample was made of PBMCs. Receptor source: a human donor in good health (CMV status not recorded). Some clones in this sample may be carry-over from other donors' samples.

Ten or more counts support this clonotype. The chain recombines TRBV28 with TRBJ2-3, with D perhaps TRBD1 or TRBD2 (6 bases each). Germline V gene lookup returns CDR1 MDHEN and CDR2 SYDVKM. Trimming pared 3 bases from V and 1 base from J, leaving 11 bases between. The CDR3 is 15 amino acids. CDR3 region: CASSFVGGGTDTQYF. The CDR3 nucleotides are TGTGCCAGCAGTTTTGTGGGGGGCGGCACAGATACGCAGTATTTT.

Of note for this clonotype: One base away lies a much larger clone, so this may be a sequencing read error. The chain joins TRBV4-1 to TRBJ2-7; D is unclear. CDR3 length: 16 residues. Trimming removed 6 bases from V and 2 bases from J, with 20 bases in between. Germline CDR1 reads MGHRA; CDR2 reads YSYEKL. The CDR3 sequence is CASSRISVSPAYEQYF. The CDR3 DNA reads TGCGCCAGCAGTCGAATCTCAGTGTCCCCCGCCTACGAGCAGTACTTC.

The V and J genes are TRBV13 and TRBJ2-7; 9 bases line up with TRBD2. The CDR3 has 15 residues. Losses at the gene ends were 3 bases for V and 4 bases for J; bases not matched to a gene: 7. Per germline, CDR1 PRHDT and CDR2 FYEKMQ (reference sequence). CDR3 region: CASSFDSGSWYEQYF. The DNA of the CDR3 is TGTGCCAGCAGCTTCGATAGCGGGAGTTGGTACGAGCAGTACTTC.

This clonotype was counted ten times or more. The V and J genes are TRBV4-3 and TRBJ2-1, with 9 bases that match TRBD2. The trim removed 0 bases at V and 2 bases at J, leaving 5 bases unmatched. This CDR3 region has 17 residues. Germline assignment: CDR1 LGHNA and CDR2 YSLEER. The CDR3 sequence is CASSQDRVAGAYNEQFF. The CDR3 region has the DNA TGCGCCAGCAGCCAAGATAGGGTAGCGGGGGCCTACAATGAGCAGTTCTTC.

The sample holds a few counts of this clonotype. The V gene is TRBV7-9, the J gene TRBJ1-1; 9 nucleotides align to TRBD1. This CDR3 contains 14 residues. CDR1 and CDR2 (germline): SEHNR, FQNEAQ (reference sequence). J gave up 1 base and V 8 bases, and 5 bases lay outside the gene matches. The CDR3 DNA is TGTGCCAGCGATCAACAGGGGGCGAACACTGAAGCTTTCTTT. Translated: CASDQQGANTEAFF.

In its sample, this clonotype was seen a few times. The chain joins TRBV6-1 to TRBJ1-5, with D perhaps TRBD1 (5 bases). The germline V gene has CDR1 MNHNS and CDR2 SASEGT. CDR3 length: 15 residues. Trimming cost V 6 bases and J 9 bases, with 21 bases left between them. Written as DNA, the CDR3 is TGTGCCAGCAGATATCGGGACTCTCCGGCGGTGCCCCAGCATTTT. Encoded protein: CASRYRDSPAVPQHF.

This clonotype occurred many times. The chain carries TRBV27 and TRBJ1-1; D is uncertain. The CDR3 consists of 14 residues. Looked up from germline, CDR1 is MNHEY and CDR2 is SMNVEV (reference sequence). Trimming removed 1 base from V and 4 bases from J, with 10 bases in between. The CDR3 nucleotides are TGTGCCAGCAGTTTATATGGAGGCATCACTGAAGCTTTCTTT. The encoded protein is CASSLYGGITEAFF.

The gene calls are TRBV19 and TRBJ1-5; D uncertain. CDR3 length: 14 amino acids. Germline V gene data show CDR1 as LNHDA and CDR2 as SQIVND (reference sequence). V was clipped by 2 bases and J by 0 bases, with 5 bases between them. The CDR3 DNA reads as TGTGCCAGTAGTATACAGTATAGCAATCAGCCCCAGCATTTT. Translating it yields CASSIQYSNQPQHF. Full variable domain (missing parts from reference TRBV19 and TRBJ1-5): DGGITQSPKYLFRKEGQNVTLSCEQNLNHDAMYWYRQDPGQGLRLIYYSQIVNDFQKGDIAEGYSVSREKKESFPLTVTSAQKNPTAFYLCASSIQYSNQPQHFGDGTRLSIL.

CDR3 residues: CASSFLQGAREQYF. The CDR3 DNA is TGTGCCAGCAGCTTCCTACAGGGGGCGAGGGAGCAGTACTTC. This sequence joins TRBV14 and TRBJ2-7; 9 bases match TRBD1. Germline trimming cut 5 bases from V and 7 bases from J; bases unmatched to any gene: 9. This CDR3 region has 14 residues. Germline-derived CDR1 and CDR2 are SGHDN and FVKESK.

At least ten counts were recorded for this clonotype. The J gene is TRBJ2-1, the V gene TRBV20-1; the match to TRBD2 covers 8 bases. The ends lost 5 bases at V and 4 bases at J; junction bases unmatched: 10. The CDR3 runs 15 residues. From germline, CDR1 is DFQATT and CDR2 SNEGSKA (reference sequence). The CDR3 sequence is CSAAPASGPYNEQFF. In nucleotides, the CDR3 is TGCAGTGCTGCCCCCGCTAGCGGGCCATACAATGAGCAGTTCTTC.

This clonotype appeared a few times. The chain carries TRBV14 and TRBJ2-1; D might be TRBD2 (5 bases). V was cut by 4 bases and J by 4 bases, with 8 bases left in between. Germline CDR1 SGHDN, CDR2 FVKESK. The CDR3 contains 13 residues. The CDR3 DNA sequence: TGTGCCAGCAGCCGAGGACTTTACAATGAGCAGTTCTTC. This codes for CASSRGLYNEQFF.

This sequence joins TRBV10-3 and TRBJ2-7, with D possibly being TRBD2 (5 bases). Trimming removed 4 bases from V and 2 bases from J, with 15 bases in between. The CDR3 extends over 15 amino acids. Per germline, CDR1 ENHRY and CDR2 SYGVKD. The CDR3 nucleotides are TGTGCCATCAGTGGGACTTACCAGAAACCCTACGAGCAGTACTTC. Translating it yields CAISGTYQKPYEQYF.

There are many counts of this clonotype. DNA for the CDR3: TGCAGCGTTGAAGCAAATAGCAATCAGCCCCAGCATTTT. It translates to CSVEANSNQPQHF. The J gene is TRBJ1-5, the V gene TRBV29-1; D is ambiguous. Germline lookup yields CDR1 SQVTM and CDR2 ANQGSEA. Trimming left V 1 base short and J 0 bases short, with 4 bases between. The length of the CDR3 is 13 residues.

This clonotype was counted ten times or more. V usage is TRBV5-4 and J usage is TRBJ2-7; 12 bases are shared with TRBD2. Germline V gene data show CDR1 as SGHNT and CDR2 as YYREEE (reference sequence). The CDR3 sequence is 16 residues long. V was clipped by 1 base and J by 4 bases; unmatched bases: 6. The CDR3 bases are TGTGCCAGCAGCTTGTCGGAACTAGCGGGGGGTTACGAGCAGTACTTC. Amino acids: CASSLSELAGGYEQYF.